The 29 T cell receptor beta chains reported below all come from one sample, sequenced in a study of T cells after yellow fever vaccination (dated by TCRdb to the late 2010s). Libraries came from 5' RACE. The data were produced on an Illumina HiSeq 2500. Starting from the raw public reads, TCRdb applied fastp trimming at Q25, assembled clones with MiXCR and retained in-frame beta chains. Each record represents a unique CDR3 protein, reported with the most common genes and DNA among its rows. This sample gives 500,000 to 700,000 distinct CDR3 sequences in total; roughly 21% of them show up just once. The top ten clonotypes cover roughly an eighth of the sample. This specimen's treatment or condition label, per the study, means: live attenuated yellow fever vaccine strain. Sequencing was performed on PBMCs, taken 15 days after the yellow fever booster vaccination. Every receptor here comes from a young man who received the YFV17D yellow fever vaccine.

The chain has TRBV19 and TRBJ2-7; the match to TRBD1 covers 7 bases. Germline V CDR1 and CDR2: LNHDA, SQIVND (reference sequence). This CDR3 contains 11 residues. Trimming at V came to 10 bases and at J to 3 bases, leaving 3 bases not matched to a gene. CDR3 amino acids: CATWDSYEQYF. The CDR3 bases are TGTGCCACCTGGGACAGCTACGAGCAGTACTTC.

This clonotype appeared a few times. The V call is TRBV14, the J call TRBJ2-1; D is ambiguous. The CDR3 consists of 15 residues. The V gene's germline CDR1 is SGHDN and CDR2 FVKESK. Trimming removed 6 bases at V and 4 bases at J, with 16 bases between. CDR3 bases: TGTGCCAGCAGTACAGTACTATCTCTTTACAATGAGCAGTTCTTC. This sequence encodes CASSTVLSLYNEQFF.

This chain uses TRBV20-1 with TRBJ2-4; a possible D gene is TRBD2 (5 bases). The V gene's germline CDR1 is DFQATT and CDR2 SNEGSKA (reference sequence). The CDR3 runs to 13 residues. Trimming removed 5 bases at V and 8 bases at J, with 16 bases between. This CDR3 is CSAPPSTEDIQYF. The CDR3 bases are TGCAGTGCTCCACCCTCCACGGAGGACATTCAGTACTTC.

CDR3 region: CASSLSGGRFYNEQFF. DNA for the CDR3: TGTGCCAGCAGCTTATCGGGAGGACGGTTTTACAATGAGCAGTTCTTC. The chain is built from TRBV11-3 and TRBJ2-1, with 7 bases that match TRBD2. The CDR3 contains 16 residues. Germline loops: CDR1 SGHNT, CDR2 YENEEA. The J segment lost 4 bases and the V segment lost 2 bases, leaving 8 bases of the junction unmatched.

The CDR3 loop reads CSAMGQGGTDTQYF. CDR3 nucleotide sequence: TGCAGTGCTATGGGACAGGGAGGTACAGATACGCAGTATTTT. The V call is TRBV20-1, the J call TRBJ2-3; 9 positions agree with TRBD1. V was clipped by 4 bases and J by 3 bases; unmatched bases: 5. There are 14 residues in the CDR3. CDR1 is DFQATT and CDR2 is SNEGSKA in the germline V gene (reference sequence).

This clonotype has at least ten counts. The V and J genes are TRBV9 and TRBJ1-1, with TRBD1 matching over 7 bases. The CDR3 extends over 15 amino acids. Germline CDR1 is SGDLS and CDR2 is YYNGEE. V shed 3 bases, J shed 0 bases, and the junction held 5 bases outside the gene matches. CDR3 sequence reads: CASSATGQLNTEAFF. The DNA for the CDR3 is TGTGCCAGCAGCGCCACGGGACAGCTGAACACTGAAGCTTTCTTT.

This clonotype was detected only a few times. The genes are TRBV27 and TRBJ2-4; TRBD2 aligns across 14 bases. Looked up from germline, CDR1 is MNHEY and CDR2 is SMNVEV (reference sequence). The CDR3 covers 16 residues. J lost 8 bases, V lost 7 bases, and 10 bases had no gene match. The CDR3: CASIGTSGRGWDIQYF. The DNA for the CDR3 is TGTGCCAGCATCGGGACTAGCGGGAGAGGATGGGACATTCAGTACTTC.

The table lists this clonotype with a few counts. The CDR3 loop reads CASSHEYGEQFF. The CDR3 DNA reads as TGTGCCAGCAGCCACGAATACGGTGAGCAGTTCTTC. The V gene is TRBV7-2, the J gene TRBJ2-1; D ambiguous. Germline CDR1 is SGHTA and CDR2 is FQGNSA. CDR3 length equals 12 residues. V lost 5 bases to trimming and J lost 9 bases, with 11 bases between them.

The sample holds a few counts of this clonotype. One end of the junction fails to match germline, which may point to a read error. The rearrangement links TRBV11-2 to TRBJ2-1; 15 nucleotides line up with TRBD2. The germline CDR1 and CDR2 sequences are SGHAT and FQNNGV. The CDR3 totals 18 residues. CDR3 in DNA: TGTACCAGCAGCTTTAGGGTCTCTGGGGGGACTAGCGGGAGGCCTCAGTTCTTC. This codes for CTSSFRVSGGTSGRPQFF. The full variable domain, completed using reference TRBV11-2 and TRBJ2-1, is EAGVAQSPRYKIIEKRQSVAFWCNPISGHATLYWYQQILGQGPKLLIQFQNNGVVDDSQLPKDRFSAERLKGVDSTLKIQPAKLEDSAVYLCTSSFRVSGGTSGRPQFFGPGTRLTVL.

V and J are TRBV6-1 and TRBJ1-1; 8 bases line up with TRBD1. The germline CDR1 and CDR2 sequences are MNHNS and SASEGT. The CDR3 consists of 14 residues. With 6 bases clipped from V and 5 bases from J, the junction kept 8 bases outside the gene matches. As DNA, the CDR3 is TGTGCCAGCAGCCCCCGACAGGGGCGAACTGAAGCTTTCTTT. Amino acids: CASSPRQGRTEAFF.

In this sample, this clonotype turned up a few times. The V call is TRBV28, the J call TRBJ2-5; D might be TRBD1 (5 bases). V was pared by 3 bases and J by 9 bases, with 8 bases between. CDR1 and CDR2 (germline): MDHEN, SYDVKM. The CDR3 extends over 11 amino acids. DNA of the CDR3: TGTGCCAGCAGTTTTTCCAGGGCCCAGTACTTC. Protein: CASSFSRAQYF.

This CDR3 reads CASSRRLAELYF. The CDR3 nucleotides read TGTGCCAGCAGCCGCCGACTAGCGGAGTTGTATTTT. The rearrangement joins TRBV27 to TRBJ2-3; TRBD2 matches at 9 bases. Unmatched junction bases numbered 9, after V lost 6 bases and J lost 14 bases. There are 12 residues in the CDR3. Per the germline V gene, CDR1 is MNHEY and CDR2 is SMNVEV (reference sequence).

The chain joins TRBV12-3 or TRBV12-4 to TRBJ2-1; no clear D. Trimming cost V 3 bases and J 10 bases, with 10 bases left between them. The CDR3 is 12 amino acids. The CDR3 region is CASSLATREQFF. The CDR3 DNA sequence: TGTGCCAGCAGTTTGGCTACTCGGGAGCAGTTCTTC.

V gene TRBV4-3 combines with J gene TRBJ2-1, with D tentatively TRBD2 (5 bases). Germline CDR1 and CDR2: LGHNA and YSLEER. The CDR3 is 15 amino acids. V lost 0 bases to trimming and J lost 7 bases, with 13 bases between them. CDR3 residues: CASSQDEGMVNEQFF. CDR3 coding DNA: TGCGCCAGCAGCCAAGATGAGGGAATGGTGAATGAGCAGTTCTTC.

This clonotype came up many times. CDR3 bases: TGCGCCAGCAGCGAAACCGGGGAGCTGTTTTTT. It translates to CASSETGELFF. The rearrangement joins TRBV5-1 to TRBJ2-2, with D hard to call. The CDR3 loop spans 11 amino acids. V gave up 4 bases and J gave up 5 bases, with 3 bases separating them. CDR1 SGHRS and CDR2 YFSETQ come from the germline V gene.

This sequence joins TRBV6-5 and TRBJ2-7, with no clear D. The CDR3 extends over 11 amino acids. The germline gives CDR1 MNHEY, CDR2 SVGAGI. V lost 7 bases to trimming and J lost 5 bases, with 9 bases between them. The chain's CDR3 is CASMERNEQYF. For the CDR3, the DNA is TGTGCCAGCATGGAACGGAACGAGCAGTACTTC.

V is TRBV11-2 and J is TRBJ2-5; 10 bases match TRBD1. The ends lost 5 bases at V and 5 bases at J; junction bases unmatched: 14. Germline CDR1 is SGHAT and CDR2 is FQNNGV. CDR3 size: 17 residues. The CDR3 sequence is CASSRMSPGQGMETQYF. CDR3 nucleotide sequence: TGTGCCAGCAGCCGAATGAGCCCGGGACAGGGGATGGAGACCCAGTACTTC. Supplemented by reference TRBV11-2 and TRBJ2-5, the full variable domain reads EAGVAQSPRYKIIEKRQSVAFWCNPISGHATLYWYQQILGQGPKLLIQFQNNGVVDDSQLPKDRFSAERLKGVDSTLKIQPAKLEDSAVYLCASSRMSPGQGMETQYFGPGTRLLVL.

In this sample, this clonotype turned up a few times. The chain recombines TRBV6-2 or TRBV6-3 with TRBJ2-2; 7 positions match TRBD1. This CDR3 has 13 residues. The ends lost 8 bases at V and 5 bases at J; junction bases unmatched: 5. CDR1 is MNHEY, CDR2 SVGEGT, per germline. CDR3 protein: CASRAGGTGELFF. In DNA form, the CDR3 reads TGTGCCAGCCGGGCAGGGGGAACCGGGGAGCTGTTTTTT.

V gene TRBV10-3 combines with J gene TRBJ2-7; 12 bases are a match to TRBD2. From germline, CDR1 is ENHRY and CDR2 SYGVKD. Trimming removed 5 bases from V and 6 bases from J; junction bases left unmatched: 17. The CDR3 loop spans 18 amino acids. The CDR3: CAISNRDKLTSGRGEQYF. CDR3 nucleotides: TGTGCCATCAGTAACCGGGACAAGTTGACTAGCGGGAGAGGCGAGCAGTACTTC.

This clonotype was picked up many times. The chain links TRBV19 to TRBJ2-2; 7 bases map to TRBD2. The CDR3 contains 15 residues. Germline-derived CDR1 and CDR2 are LNHDA and SQIVND (reference sequence). Trimming at V came to 10 bases and at J to 7 bases, leaving 15 bases not matched to a gene. The CDR3: CATVSRGGSLGELFF. For the CDR3, the DNA is TGTGCCACCGTTAGCCGGGGAGGGTCGCTCGGGGAGCTGTTTTTT.

This clonotype was detected a few times. V usage is TRBV10-3 and J usage is TRBJ2-7; 8 bases fit TRBD2. V dropped 2 bases and J dropped 6; count of bases not matched to a gene: 15. The length of the CDR3 is 17 residues. From germline, CDR1 is ENHRY and CDR2 SYGVKD. Here the CDR3 reads CAISETFMGLGRGEQYF. The CDR3 nucleotides are TGTGCCATCAGTGAGACTTTTATGGGACTAGGGCGAGGCGAGCAGTACTTC.

The sample holds a few counts of this clonotype. The chain is built from TRBV15 and TRBJ1-5, with D possibly being TRBD1 (6 bases). Germline CDR1 reads LNHNV; CDR2 reads YYDKDF (reference sequence). The germline V and J ends were trimmed by 8 bases and 1 base, with 15 bases remaining between them. The CDR3 covers 15 residues. DNA for the CDR3: TGTGCCACCGCACAAACGGGACACAGCAATCAGCCCCAGCATTTT. This sequence encodes CATAQTGHSNQPQHF.

The chain is built from TRBV7-2 and TRBJ2-1; 7 nucleotides agree with TRBD2. Unmatched junction bases numbered 10, after V lost 10 bases and J lost 4 bases. The germline V gene encodes CDR1 SGHTA and CDR2 FQGNSA. The CDR3 consists of 14 residues. This chain's CDR3 is CATETSATYNEQFF. The CDR3 DNA follows: TGTGCCACCGAAACTAGCGCCACGTACAATGAGCAGTTCTTC. Complete variable domain (other parts from reference TRBV7-2 and TRBJ2-1): GAGVSQSPSNKVTEKGKDVELRCDPISGHTALYWYRQSLGQGLEFLIYFQGNSAPDKSGLPSDRFSAERTGGSVSTLTIQRTQQEDSAVYLCATETSATYNEQFFGPGTRLTVL.

The CDR3 here is CASSQVSLIGANVLTF. The CDR3 bases are TGTGCCAGCAGCCAAGTGTCCCTCATTGGGGCCAACGTCCTGACTTTC. The chain couples TRBV3-1 to TRBJ2-6; no firm D call. CDR1 is LGHDT and CDR2 is YNNKEL in the germline V gene (reference sequence). The CDR3 is made up of 16 amino acids. V dropped 1 base and J dropped 3 bases, with 10 bases sitting between them.

The chain recombines TRBV20-1 with TRBJ2-1; D unresolved. The V gene lost 0 bases and the J gene lost 6 bases, with 12 bases spanning the gap. Germline V lookup: CDR1 DFQATT, CDR2 SNEGSKA (reference sequence). This CDR3 has 14 amino acids. The chain's CDR3 is CSARDTRFGNEQFF. The DNA of the CDR3 is TGCAGTGCTAGAGATACGAGGTTCGGCAATGAGCAGTTCTTC.

This clonotype was recorded a few times. The chain is built from TRBV7-9 and TRBJ2-2, with 7 bases fitting TRBD2. The V gene's germline CDR1 is SEHNR and CDR2 FQNEAQ (reference sequence). The CDR3 loop spans 14 amino acids. V trimming: 8 bases; J trimming: 4 bases; junction bases outside the gene matches: 7. The CDR3 spells CASRGGSGTGELFF. The CDR3 DNA sequence: TGTGCCAGCCGTGGCGGGAGTGGCACCGGGGAGCTGTTTTTT.

This chain uses TRBV9 with TRBJ2-2, with D possibly being TRBD2 (6 bases). Germline V gives CDR1 SGDLS, CDR2 YYNGEE. Trimming removed 1 base from V and 7 bases from J, with 14 bases in between. The CDR3 extends over 15 amino acids. CDR3 protein: CASSVRGGVGGELFF. The CDR3 nucleotides read TGTGCCAGCAGCGTACGGGGAGGAGTGGGCGGGGAGCTGTTTTTT.

Only a few counts were recorded for this clonotype. The genes are TRBV7-2 and TRBJ2-7; 10 bases map to TRBD2. The germline CDR1 and CDR2 sequences are SGHTA and FQGNSA. Unmatched junction bases numbered 4, after V lost 2 bases and J lost 3 bases. The length of the CDR3 is 15 residues. This chain's CDR3 is CASSLRLAGVYEQYF. CDR3 DNA: TGTGCCAGCAGCTTACGGCTAGCGGGGGTCTACGAGCAGTACTTC. Together with reference TRBV7-2 and TRBJ2-7, the CDR3 gives the full variable domain: GAGVSQSPSNKVTEKGKDVELRCDPISGHTALYWYRQSLGQGLEFLIYFQGNSAPDKSGLPSDRFSAERTGGSVSTLTIQRTQQEDSAVYLCASSLRLAGVYEQYFGPGTRLTVT.

This clonotype was recorded a few times. The genes are TRBV24-1 and TRBJ2-7; D unresolved. The CDR3 totals 13 residues. Germline V lookup: CDR1 KGHDR, CDR2 SFDVKD. The V gene lost 0 bases and the J gene lost 9 bases, with 11 bases spanning the gap. The CDR3 nucleotides read TGTGCCACCAGTGATTTGGGGCCGCGAGGGCAGTACTTC. Its translation: CATSDLGPRGQYF.